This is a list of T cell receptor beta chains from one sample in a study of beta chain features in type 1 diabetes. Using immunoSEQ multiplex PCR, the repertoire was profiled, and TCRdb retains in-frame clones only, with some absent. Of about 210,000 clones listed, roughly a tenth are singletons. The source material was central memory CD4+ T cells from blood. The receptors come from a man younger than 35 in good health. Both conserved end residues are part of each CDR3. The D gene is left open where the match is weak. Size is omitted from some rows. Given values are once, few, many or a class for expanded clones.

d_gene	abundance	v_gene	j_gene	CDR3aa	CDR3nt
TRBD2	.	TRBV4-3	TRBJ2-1	CASSQDLVGGESYEQFF	TGCGCCAGCAGCCAAGATCTCGTGGGAGGGGAGAGCTATGAGCAGTTCTTC
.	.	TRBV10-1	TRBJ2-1	CASSENSAEQFF	TGCGCCAGCAGTGAAAATAGCGCGGAGCAGTTCTTC
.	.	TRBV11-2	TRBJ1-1	CASSLDRQIEAFF	TGTGCCAGCAGCTTAGATCGCCAGATTGAAGCTTTCTTT
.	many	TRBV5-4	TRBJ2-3	CASSEDRPEGTDTQYF	TGTGCCAGCAGCGAAGACAGGCCCGAGGGGACAGATACGCAGTATTTT
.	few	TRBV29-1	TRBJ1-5	CSAGDGGQKPQHF	TGCAGCGCAGGGGACGGGGGGCAGAAGCCCCAGCATTTT
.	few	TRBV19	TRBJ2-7	CASSRQSYSYEQYF	TGTGCCAGTAGCCGACAGAGCTACTCCTACGAGCAGTACTTC
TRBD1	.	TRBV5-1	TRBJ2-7	CASSLGQGMYEQYF	TGCGCCAGCAGCTTGGGACAGGGGATGTACGAGCAGTACTTC
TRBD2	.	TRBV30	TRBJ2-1	CAWRRLAGGHYNEQFF	TGTGCCTGGAGGAGGCTAGCGGGAGGGCACTACAATGAGCAGTTCTTC
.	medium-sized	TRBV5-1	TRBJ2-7	CASSRELRDEQYF	TGCGCCAGCAGTCGCGAGCTCAGAGACGAGCAGTACTTC
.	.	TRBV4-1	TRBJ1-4	CASSRDPGDEKLFF	TGCGCCAGCAGCCGGGACCCTGGGGATGAAAAACTGTTTTTT
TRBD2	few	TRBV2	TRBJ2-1	CASLWALAGNEQFF	TGTGCCTCACTTTGGGCGCTAGCGGGCAATGAGCAGTTCTTC
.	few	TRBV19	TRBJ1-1	CASIPRQGYTEAFF	TGTGCCAGTATTCCCCGGCAGGGCTACACTGAAGCTTTCTTT
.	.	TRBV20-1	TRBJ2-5	CSARVRETQYF	TGCAGTGCTAGAGTCCGGGAGACCCAGTACTTC
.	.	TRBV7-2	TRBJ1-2	CASSLAGSLYGYTF	TGTGCCAGCAGCTTAGCTGGCAGTCTCTATGGCTACACCTTC
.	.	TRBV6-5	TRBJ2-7	CASSYPPIYEQYF	TGTGCCAGCAGTTACCCTCCCATCTACGAGCAGTACTTC
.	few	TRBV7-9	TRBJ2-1	CASSLVSGLSGFF	TGTGCCAGCAGCTTAGTCTCTGGGCTAAGCGGGTTCTTC
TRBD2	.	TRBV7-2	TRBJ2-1	CASNPGLAGATEQFF	TGTGCCAGCAACCCTGGACTAGCGGGGGCGACTGAGCAGTTCTTC
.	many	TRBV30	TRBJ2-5	CAWEGQGGETQYF	TGTGCCTGGGAAGGACAGGGAGGGGAGACCCAGTACTTC
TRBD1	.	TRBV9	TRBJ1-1	CASSVEGQAEAFF	TGTGCCAGCAGCGTAGAGGGACAGGCTGAAGCTTTCTTT
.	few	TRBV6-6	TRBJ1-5	CASSYSGGAGNQPQHF	TGTGCCAGCAGTTACTCGGGGGGCGCTGGCAATCAGCCCCAGCATTTT
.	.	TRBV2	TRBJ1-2	CASSEGRYGYTF	TGTGCCAGCAGTGAAGGTCGGTATGGCTACACCTTC
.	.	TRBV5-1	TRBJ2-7	CASSSTLMTYEQYF	TGCGCCAGCAGCTCTACGCTAATGACCTACGAGCAGTACTTC
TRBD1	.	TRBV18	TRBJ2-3	CASSPLQGATDTQYF	TGTGCCAGCTCACCACTCCAGGGGGCCACAGATACGCAGTATTTT
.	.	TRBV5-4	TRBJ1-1	CASSFRSGARFAEAFF	TGTGCCAGCAGCTTTCGTTCAGGGGCTAGGTTCGCTGAAGCTTTCTTT
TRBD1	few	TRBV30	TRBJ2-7	CAQRQGADYEQYF	TGTGCCCAGCGGCAGGGGGCGGACTACGAGCAGTACTTC